This paragraph covers one T cell receptor beta chain sequence. Antigen unknown. This sample was included in a study of T cell responses to AZD1222 COVID-19 vaccine. Study findings and constraints: The study reported that nearly half of spike-specific TCRs target unmutated variant regions. Only a handful of individuals given AZD1222 were seropositive at baseline. Donors skewed white British and female; clonal diversity was possibly underestimated.

Generated by immunoSEQ multiplex PCR, the TCRdb table keeps only in-frame clones and is missing some. Counted here are around 70,000 clones, about nine tenths occurring once; the ten biggest clones make up about 2.7%. The V end was cut by 5 bases, the J end by 2 bases, with 14 bases between. Germline V gene lookup returns CDR1 MDHEN and CDR2 SYDVKM. This CDR3 is built from 15 residues. The rearrangement links TRBV28 to TRBJ2-3, with unresolved D. This receptor was taken from an adult in good health. The sequencing used peripheral blood, collected on day 0 of AZD1222 vaccination. CDR3 loop: CASSSNRVDTDTQYF. In DNA form, the CDR3 reads TGTGCCAGCAGTAGTAATAGGGTCGACACAGATACGCAGTATTTT.